Listed below are T cell receptor beta chains from one sample, sequenced in a study of cytomegalovirus exposure and HLA in healthy donors. Measured with immunoSEQ multiplex PCR; TCRdb has only the in-frame clones, and not every one. The sample lists 110,000 or so clones, 88% seen once, with more than 1.5% in the top ten. Sequencing used PBMCs. The source is a young man in good health and CMV-seronegative. Each CDR3 is given with its conserved first and last residue. The order of the fields is CDR3 length, D gene, V gene, clone size, J gene, CDR3 DNA, CDR3 protein. The D gene is left open where the match is weak. Some rows mark clone size as missing; the rest say once, few, many or name a class of expanded clone.

12	.	TRBV6-5	once	TRBJ1-5	TGTGCCAGCAGATCGGGCGGGCAGCCCCAGCATTTT	CASRSGGQPQHF
15	.	TRBV7-2	.	TRBJ1-1	TGTGCCAGCACCTTCGTGAGGGGGAGGGTTGCTGAAGCTTTCTTT	CASTFVRGRVAEAFF
12	.	TRBV30	.	TRBJ2-7	TGTGCCTGGAGCCCTAACAGGGTCGAGCAGTACTTC	CAWSPNRVEQYF
13	TRBD1	TRBV13	.	TRBJ1-3	TGTGCCAGCCAGGGGGCGAGTGGAAACACCATATATTTT	CASQGASGNTIYF
20	TRBD2	TRBV27	.	TRBJ2-3	TGTGCCAGCAGTTCCCCCCGGGCGGGGGGGCAATTCGTCGGCACAGATACGCAGTATTTT	CASSSPRAGGQFVGTDTQYF
15	.	TRBV28	once	TRBJ2-7	TGTGCCAGCAGTTTACGGGCGGGAATCGCCTACGAGCAGTACTTC	CASSLRAGIAYEQYF
15	TRBD2	TRBV19	.	TRBJ2-3	TGTGCCAGTAGTAAGACTAGCGCCAACACAGATACGCAGTATTTT	CASSKTSANTDTQYF
18	TRBD1	TRBV11-2	.	TRBJ2-5	TGTGCCAGCAGCTTAGGACAGGGGAGTGTTAGCCGCCGGGAGACCCAGTACTTC	CASSLGQGSVSRRETQYF
15	.	TRBV14	.	TRBJ2-7	TGTGCCAGCAGCCAAGGGGCGGGTGGATTTTACGAGCAGTACTTC	CASSQGAGGFYEQYF
16	.	TRBV2	.	TRBJ2-3	TGTGCCAGCAGTGATATAGGACTTCCAAGCACAGATACGCAGTATTTT	CASSDIGLPSTDTQYF
10	TRBD1	TRBV30	.	TRBJ1-1	TGCACAGGGGGCGAGGCGGAAGCTTTCTTT	CTGGEAEAFF
12	TRBD1	TRBV5-4	.	TRBJ2-1	TGTGCCACCTGGGACAGGTTATGGGAGCAGTTCTTC	CATWDRLWEQFF
16	TRBD2	TRBV5-1	few	TRBJ2-7	TGCGCCAGCAGCTTGGACCATAGCGGGGGAGTCTACGAGCAGTACTTC	CASSLDHSGGVYEQYF
18	.	TRBV21-1	.	TRBJ1-1	TGTGCCAGCAGCAGGGGCGGACAGGGGGCTAATCATAACACTGAAGCTTTCTTT	CASSRGGQGANHNTEAFF
14	.	TRBV19	.	TRBJ1-1	TGTGCCAGTAGTGAAGGAGGGAGGGTCACTGAAGCTTTCTTT	CASSEGGRVTEAFF
15	.	TRBV5-1	once	TRBJ2-7	TGCGCCAGCAGCCCTAACCGGGACTCGTCCTACGAGCAGTACTTC	CASSPNRDSSYEQYF
15	TRBD2	TRBV29-1	.	TRBJ2-7	TGCAGCGTTGACAGGGTAGCGGGAGGGACCTACGAGCAGTACTTC	CSVDRVAGGTYEQYF
12	.	TRBV5-4	.	TRBJ1-1	TGTGCCAGCAGCTTGGATCGACAGGAAGCTTTCTTT	CASSLDRQEAFF
17	TRBD1	TRBV27	.	TRBJ2-3	TGTGCCAGCAGATACAGCCGGGACAGGGTAATTCGAGATACGCAGTATTTT	CASRYSRDRVIRDTQYF
18	TRBD2	TRBV4-2	.	TRBJ2-7	TGTGCCAGCAGCCCAACCGACCACCTAGCGGGAGGGGTGTACGAGCAGTACTTC	CASSPTDHLAGGVYEQYF
13	.	TRBV11-2	.	TRBJ2-1	TGTGCCAGCACCCAAGATAGGGGCAATGAGCAGTTCTTC	CASTQDRGNEQFF
13	.	TRBV7-7	.	TRBJ2-7	TGTGCCAGCAGCCCAACACAGGGTTACGAGCAGTACTTC	CASSPTQGYEQYF
15	.	TRBV19	.	TRBJ1-1	TGTGCCAGTAGTAGCGGGCCCACGGGCGAGTGGGCAGCTTTCTTT	CASSSGPTGEWAAFF
15	TRBD2	TRBV6-4	.	TRBJ2-3	TGTGCCAGCAGAAAACTAGCGGGAGGCGCAGATACGCAGTATTTT	CASRKLAGGADTQYF
17	.	TRBV5-1	.	TRBJ2-6	TGCGCCAGCAGCTTGTCCGTAGAGGGCTCTGGGGCCAACGTCCTGACTTTC	CASSLSVEGSGANVLTF
16	.	TRBV6-1	.	TRBJ2-6	TGTGCCAGCAGTGAACAGGCTCCCTCTGGGGCCAACGTCCTGACTTTC	CASSEQAPSGANVLTF
15	.	TRBV6-1	.	TRBJ1-2	TGTGCCAGCACCAACACGGGTGCTCTTAACTATGGCTACACCTTC	CASTNTGALNYGYTF
14	TRBD1	TRBV7-9	.	TRBJ2-2	TGTGCCAGCAGCTTTTGGACAGGACCCGGGGAGCTGTTTTTT	CASSFWTGPGELFF
13	.	TRBV2	.	TRBJ1-4	TGTGCCAGCAGTTCGCAGGGTCGCGAAAAACTGTTTTTT	CASSSQGREKLFF
14	TRBD1	TRBV28	.	TRBJ2-7	TGTGCCAGCAGTCTGCCAGGGGGCGCCTACGAGCAGTACTTC	CASSLPGGAYEQYF
14	.	TRBV14	.	TRBJ2-7	TGTGCCAGCAGCCAAGGTCCAGGGCGGCACGAGCAGTACTTC	CASSQGPGRHEQYF
13	.	TRBV5-5	.	TRBJ2-7	TGTGCCAGCAGCTTTGGAGACAGCTACGAGCAGTACTTC	CASSFGDSYEQYF
15	TRBD1	TRBV11-2	.	TRBJ2-7	TGTGCCAGCAGCCAGACGACAGGGTCTCCCGGCGAGCAGTACTTC	CASSQTTGSPGEQYF
15	TRBD1	TRBV11-2	.	TRBJ1-6	TGTGCCAGCAGCTCTACGGGACAGCAGAATTCACCCCTCCACTTT	CASSSTGQQNSPLHF
14	.	TRBV15	.	TRBJ1-5	TGTGCCACCAGCGGAGGACAAGGGAGCCAGCCCCAGCATTTT	CATSGGQGSQPQHF
14	TRBD1	TRBV18	once	TRBJ1-4	TGTGCCAGCTCAAGGACAGGGGCTAATGAAAAACTGTTTTTT	CASSRTGANEKLFF
13	.	TRBV29-1	.	TRBJ2-3	TGCAGTGCCTGGGGCGGGAACACAGATACGCAGTATTTT	CSAWGGNTDTQYF
14	.	TRBV6-5	.	TRBJ2-5	TGTGCCAGCAGGAGTCATCGACAGCAAGAGACCCAGTACTTC	CASRSHRQQETQYF
16	TRBD2	TRBV28	.	TRBJ2-7	TGTGCCAGCAGTTCCGGGACTAGCGGGAGTTATTACGAGCAGTACTTC	CASSSGTSGSYYEQYF
16	TRBD2	TRBV27	few	TRBJ2-1	TGTGCCAGCAGATCAGCGGGAGGGAGGTTCTACAATGAGCAGTTCTTC	CASRSAGGRFYNEQFF
14	.	TRBV7-2	.	TRBJ2-1	TGTGCCAGCACCTTGGGACTCGGATACAATGAGCAGTTCTTC	CASTLGLGYNEQFF
11	.	TRBV10-1	few	TRBJ1-4	TGCGCCAGCAGAAGCGAGGAAAAACTGTTTTTT	CASRSEEKLFF
14	.	TRBV2	.	TRBJ2-7	TGTGCCAGCATTGAACTAGCTGGAGACTACGAGCAGTACTTC	CASIELAGDYEQYF
13	.	TRBV5-1	.	TRBJ1-5	TGCGCCAGCAGCTCGGGGGAGGATCAGCCCCAGCATTTT	CASSSGEDQPQHF
15	.	TRBV27	.	TRBJ1-5	TGTGCCAGCAGCTCGGGGAAGCGTCGCAATCAGCCCCAGCATTTT	CASSSGKRRNQPQHF
16	TRBD1	TRBV5-1	.	TRBJ2-3	TGCGCCAGCAGCTTGACCAGGGGGCGTCTCACAGATACGCAGTATTTT	CASSLTRGRLTDTQYF